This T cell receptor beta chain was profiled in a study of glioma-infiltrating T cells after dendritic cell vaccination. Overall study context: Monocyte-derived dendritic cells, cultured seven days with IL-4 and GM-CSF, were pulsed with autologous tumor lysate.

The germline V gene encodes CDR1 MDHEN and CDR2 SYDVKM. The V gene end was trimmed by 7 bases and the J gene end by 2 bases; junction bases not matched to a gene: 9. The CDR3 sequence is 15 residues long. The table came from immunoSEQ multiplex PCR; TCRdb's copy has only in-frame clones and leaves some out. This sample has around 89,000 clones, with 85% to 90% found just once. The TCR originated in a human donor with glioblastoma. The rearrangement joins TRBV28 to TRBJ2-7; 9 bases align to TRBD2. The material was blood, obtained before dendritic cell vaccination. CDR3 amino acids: CASTPLAGVPYEQYF. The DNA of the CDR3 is TGTGCCAGCACTCCATTAGCGGGAGTTCCCTACGAGCAGTACTTC.